The 21 T cell receptor beta chains given below trace back to one sample, sequenced in a study of control samples from healthy donors and cancer patients. The protocol was immunoSEQ multiplex PCR, while the TCRdb copy is restricted to in-frame clones and leaves out a portion. This table holds approximately 190,000 clones. Sequencing used blood. These receptors were obtained from a woman under 40 in good health.

The chain links TRBV5-5 to TRBJ2-2; D may be TRBD1 or TRBD2 (6 bases each). The CDR3 sequence is 14 residues long. V gave up 0 bases and J gave up 7 bases, with 10 bases separating them. The germline CDR1 and CDR2 sequences are SGHKS and YYEKEE (reference sequence). The CDR3 protein is CASSLEGGGGELFF. CDR3 in DNA: TGTGCCAGCAGCTTGGAGGGGGGCGGCGGGGAGCTGTTTTTT.

This chain links TRBV27 with TRBJ1-5; 8 bases are a match to TRBD1. This CDR3 has 15 amino acids. J lost 2 bases, V lost 6 bases, and 6 bases had no gene match. Germline V gives CDR1 MNHEY, CDR2 SMNVEV (reference sequence). The CDR3 is CASRLKTGGNQPQHF. The CDR3 DNA reads TGTGCCAGCAGACTAAAGACAGGGGGCAATCAGCCCCAGCATTTT.

V gene TRBV6-5 combines with J gene TRBJ2-3, with D possibly matching TRBD2 (5 bases). The V gene lost 2 bases and the J gene lost 3 bases, with 12 bases spanning the gap. Per germline, CDR1 MNHEY and CDR2 SVGAGI. This CDR3 has 15 residues. The CDR3 here is CASSYGLGATDTQYF. For the CDR3, the DNA is TGTGCCAGCAGTTACGGCCTGGGAGCTACAGATACGCAGTATTTT.

This rearrangement joins TRBV11-2 to TRBJ1-2; D not resolved. The CDR3 loop spans 14 amino acids. Germline CDR1 and CDR2: SGHAT and FQNNGV. The germline V and J ends were trimmed by 1 base and 1 base, with 7 bases remaining between them. The CDR3 DNA is TGTGCCAGCAGCTTAGGATCCGGTAACTATGGCTACACCTTC. Protein sequence: CASSLGSGNYGYTF.

The rearrangement joins TRBV9 to TRBJ2-7, with 9 bases aligning to TRBD2. In germline, CDR1 is SGDLS, CDR2 YYNGEE. This CDR3 region has 14 residues. J lost 4 bases, V lost 1 base, and 3 bases had no gene match. Here the CDR3 DNA reads TGTGCCAGCAGCGTAAGCGGGGGGATATACGAGCAGTACTTC. Translated, it gives CASSVSGGIYEQYF.

The chain employs TRBV19 and TRBJ1-2; D possibly corresponds to TRBD1 (6 bases). This CDR3 comprises 13 residues. The V gene's germline CDR1 is LNHDA and CDR2 SQIVND (reference sequence). Trimming stripped 7 bases from V and 6 bases from J, with 15 bases between. The CDR3 region is CASNEGQRNGYTF. The CDR3 nucleotides are TGTGCCAGTAATGAAGGACAGAGAAATGGCTACACCTTC. The complete variable domain, with remaining parts taken from reference TRBV19 and TRBJ1-2, reads DGGITQSPKYLFRKEGQNVTLSCEQNLNHDAMYWYRQDPGQGLRLIYYSQIVNDFQKGDIAEGYSVSREKKESFPLTVTSAQKNPTAFYLCASNEGQRNGYTFGSGTRLTVV.

The rearrangement joins TRBV4-1 to TRBJ1-6; no reliable D call. CDR1 MGHRA and CDR2 YSYEKL come from the germline V gene. The CDR3 sequence is 15 residues long. Trimming shortened V by 5 bases and J by 1 base, and 9 bases separated the two germline ends. CDR3 nucleotide sequence: TGCGCCAGCAGCGCCTCTTTTTCCTATAATTCACCCCTCCACTTT. Translating it yields CASSASFSYNSPLHF.

CDR3 region: CASRFTTGAPTEAFF. The CDR3 DNA follows: TGTGCCAGCAGATTCACTACAGGGGCGCCCACTGAAGCTTTCTTT. The chain links TRBV2 to TRBJ1-1; 7 bases map to TRBD1. The CDR3 sequence is 15 residues long. The V and J ends lost 6 bases and 4 bases, in that order; junction bases with no gene match: 11. Per the germline V gene, CDR1 is SNHLY and CDR2 is FYNNEI.

The chain is built from TRBV7-9 and TRBJ2-1; 8 bases line up with TRBD2. Germline V CDR1 and CDR2: SEHNR, FQNEAQ (reference sequence). CDR3 size: 19 residues. V shed 4 bases and J 0 bases; nucleotides not matched to a gene: 14. The chain's CDR3 is CASSSNGLAGRSSYNEQFF. CDR3 DNA sequence: TGTGCCAGCAGCTCCAACGGGCTAGCGGGTAGGAGCTCCTACAATGAGCAGTTCTTC. Full variable domain (remainder filled in from reference TRBV7-9 and TRBJ2-1): DTGVSQNPRHKITKRGQNVTFRCDPISEHNRLYWYRQTLGQGPEFLTYFQNEAQLEKSRLLSDRFSAERPKGSFSTLEIQRTEQGDSAMYLCASSSNGLAGRSSYNEQFFGPGTRLTVL.

The CDR3 DNA sequence: TGTGCCAGCGAAACGGGAGTCACAGATACGCAGTATTTT. The encoded protein is CASETGVTDTQYF. The chain employs TRBV28 and TRBJ2-3, with TRBD2 as a possible D gene (6 bases). Per the germline V gene, CDR1 is MDHEN and CDR2 is SYDVKM. V was shortened by 8 bases and J by 2 bases, with 11 bases between the two germline ends. The CDR3 length is 13 residues.

The V call is TRBV6-4, the J call TRBJ1-5; weak D call: TRBD1 (5 bases). In germline, CDR1 is MRHNA, CDR2 SNTAGT. The CDR3 has 13 residues. The V gene lost 6 bases and the J gene lost 4 bases, with 10 bases spanning the gap. The CDR3 loop reads CASSRERNQPQHF. The CDR3 nucleotides are TGTGCCAGCAGCAGGGAGAGGAATCAGCCCCAGCATTTT.

This rearrangement joins TRBV7-8 to TRBJ1-1; 7 bases fit TRBD1. The V segment lost 5 bases and the J segment 1 base; nucleotides outside the gene matches: 7. The CDR3 covers 15 residues. CDR1 is SGHVS, CDR2 FQNEAQ, per germline. Written as DNA, the CDR3 is TGTGCCAGCAGCCCAGGGGGAGGGGGGAACACTGAAGCTTTCTTT. Translation gives CASSPGGGGNTEAFF.

The chain carries TRBV6-5 and TRBJ2-7; TRBD1 matches at 8 bases. Germline V gene lookup returns CDR1 MNHEY and CDR2 SVGAGI. Germline trimming cut 0 bases from V and 2 bases from J; bases unmatched to any gene: 3. This CDR3 is 15 amino acids long. The CDR3 reads CASSYSGDRTYEQYF. The CDR3 region has the DNA TGTGCCAGCAGTTACTCAGGGGACAGGACCTACGAGCAGTACTTC.

The DNA for the CDR3 is TGTGCCAGCAGTTATCCCACGATGAGGGGATACGAGCAGTACTTC. This sequence encodes CASSYPTMRGYEQYF. V usage is TRBV6-2 or TRBV6-3 and J usage is TRBJ2-7; D possibly matches TRBD1 or TRBD2 (5 bases each). CDR1 and CDR2 from the germline V gene are MNHEY and SVGEGT. This CDR3 contains 15 residues. Trimming left V 3 bases short and J 4 bases short, with 16 bases between.

The rearrangement joins TRBV20-1 to TRBJ1-2, with D tentatively TRBD1 (6 bases). CDR3 length: 11 amino acids. Trimming removed 4 bases at V and 8 bases at J, with 11 bases between. Germline V gene sequence: CDR1 DFQATT, CDR2 SNEGSKA (reference sequence). For the CDR3, the DNA is TGCAGTGCTATTACAGGGCTCGGCTACACCTTC. This codes for CSAITGLGYTF.

The chain is built from TRBV11-2 and TRBJ1-5; D is undetermined. Germline assignment: CDR1 SGHAT and CDR2 FQNNGV. V was clipped by 1 base and J by 4 bases, with 5 bases between them. This CDR3 has 13 amino acids. In nucleotides, the CDR3 is TGTGCCAGCAGCTTAGGTTATAATCAGCCCCAGCATTTT. Translation gives CASSLGYNQPQHF. Using reference TRBV11-2 and TRBJ1-5 for the parts outside the CDR3, the full variable domain is EAGVAQSPRYKIIEKRQSVAFWCNPISGHATLYWYQQILGQGPKLLIQFQNNGVVDDSQLPKDRFSAERLKGVDSTLKIQPAKLEDSAVYLCASSLGYNQPQHFGDGTRLSIL.

The chain has TRBV6-5 and TRBJ1-1; no reliable D call. Deletions cut 5 bases from V and 8 bases from J, with 12 bases between. Germline-derived CDR1 and CDR2 are MNHEY and SVGAGI. The CDR3 loop spans 12 amino acids. The CDR3 loop reads CASSNHPGEAFF. For the CDR3, the DNA is TGTGCCAGCAGTAACCATCCTGGGGAAGCTTTCTTT.

The V and J genes are TRBV7-2 and TRBJ2-3; D gene unclear. Trimming removed 2 bases at V and 7 bases at J, with 10 bases between. The CDR3 runs 13 residues. Germline V gene lookup returns CDR1 SGHTA and CDR2 FQGNSA. CDR3 sequence: CASSLSIENTQYF. Written as DNA, the CDR3 is TGTGCCAGCAGCTTAAGTATCGAAAATACGCAGTATTTT.

The V and J genes are TRBV10-1 and TRBJ1-4; 7 nucleotides align to TRBD1. The ends lost 5 bases at V and 4 bases at J; junction bases unmatched: 4. The CDR3 spans 14 residues. Germline V gene lookup returns CDR1 WNHNN and CDR2 SYGVQD (reference sequence). The CDR3 spells CASSKDRVNEKLFF. In nucleotides, the CDR3 is TGCGCCAGCAGTAAAGACAGGGTTAATGAAAAACTGTTTTTT.

The V call is TRBV19, the J call TRBJ2-5; 9 nucleotides align to TRBD1. The V gene's germline CDR1 is LNHDA and CDR2 SQIVND (reference sequence). With V trimmed by 4 bases and J by 2 bases, 5 bases remained unmatched. The CDR3 contains 15 residues. CDR3 nucleotide sequence: TGTGCCAGTAGTACGACCGGGACAGGGCAAGAGACCCAGTACTTC. Translated, it gives CASSTTGTGQETQYF.

The chain joins TRBV3-1 (or the pseudogene TRBV3-2) to TRBJ2-2; perhaps TRBD1 as D (6 bases). V lost 3 bases, J lost 0 bases, and 8 bases lay in between. Per germline, CDR1 LGHDT and CDR2 YNNKEL (reference sequence). The CDR3 has 15 amino acids. The CDR3 region is CASSHRDTNTGELFF. The CDR3 coding sequence is TGTGCCAGCAGCCATCGGGACACGAACACCGGGGAGCTGTTTTTT.